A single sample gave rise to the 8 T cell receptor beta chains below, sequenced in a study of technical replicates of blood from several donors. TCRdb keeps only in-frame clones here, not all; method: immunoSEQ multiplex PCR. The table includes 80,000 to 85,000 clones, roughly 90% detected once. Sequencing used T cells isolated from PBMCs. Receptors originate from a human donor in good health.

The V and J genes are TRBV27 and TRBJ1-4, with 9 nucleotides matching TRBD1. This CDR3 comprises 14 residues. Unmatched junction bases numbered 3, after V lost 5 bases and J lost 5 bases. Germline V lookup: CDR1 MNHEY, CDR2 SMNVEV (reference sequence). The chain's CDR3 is CASSRGTGNEKLFF. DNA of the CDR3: TGTGCCAGCAGTAGAGGGACAGGGAATGAAAAACTGTTTTTT.

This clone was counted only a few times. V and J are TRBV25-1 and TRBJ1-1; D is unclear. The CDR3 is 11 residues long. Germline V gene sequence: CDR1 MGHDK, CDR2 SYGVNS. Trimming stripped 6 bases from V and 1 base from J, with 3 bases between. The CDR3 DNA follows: TGTGCCAGCAGACAGAACACTGAAGCTTTCTTT. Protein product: CASRQNTEAFF.

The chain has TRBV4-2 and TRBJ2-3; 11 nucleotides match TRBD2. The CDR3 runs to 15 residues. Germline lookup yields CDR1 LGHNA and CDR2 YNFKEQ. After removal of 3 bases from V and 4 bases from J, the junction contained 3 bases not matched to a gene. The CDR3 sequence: CASSQWGLAADTQYF. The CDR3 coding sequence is TGTGCCAGCAGCCAGTGGGGACTAGCGGCAGATACGCAGTATTTT.

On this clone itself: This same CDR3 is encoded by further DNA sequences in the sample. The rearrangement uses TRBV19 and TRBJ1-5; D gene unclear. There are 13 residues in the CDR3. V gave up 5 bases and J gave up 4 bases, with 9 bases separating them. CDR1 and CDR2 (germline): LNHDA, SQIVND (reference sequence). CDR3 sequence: CASSLTGNQPQHF. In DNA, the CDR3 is TGTGCCAGTAGTTTGACGGGAAATCAGCCCCAGCATTTT.

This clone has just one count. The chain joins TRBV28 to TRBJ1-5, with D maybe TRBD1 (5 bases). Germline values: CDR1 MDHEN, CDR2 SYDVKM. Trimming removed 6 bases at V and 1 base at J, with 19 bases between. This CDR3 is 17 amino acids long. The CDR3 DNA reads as TGTGCCAGCAGCCGGACACCTACGGGTAACAGCAATCAGCCCCAGCATTTT. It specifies CASSRTPTGNSNQPQHF.

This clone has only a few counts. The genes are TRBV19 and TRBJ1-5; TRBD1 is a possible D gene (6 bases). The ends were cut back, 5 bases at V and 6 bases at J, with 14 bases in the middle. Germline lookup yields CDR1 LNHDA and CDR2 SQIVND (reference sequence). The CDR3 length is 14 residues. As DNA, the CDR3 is TGTGCCAGTAGTGCACAGGGAATGTCTCAGCCCCAGCATTTT. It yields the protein CASSAQGMSQPQHF.

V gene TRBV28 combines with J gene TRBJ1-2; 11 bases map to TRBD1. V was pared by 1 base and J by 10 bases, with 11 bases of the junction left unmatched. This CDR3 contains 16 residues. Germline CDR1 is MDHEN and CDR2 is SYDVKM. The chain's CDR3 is CASSLSNSGTGGDYTF. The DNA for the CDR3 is TGTGCCAGCAGTTTATCAAATTCGGGGACAGGGGGAGACTACACCTTC.

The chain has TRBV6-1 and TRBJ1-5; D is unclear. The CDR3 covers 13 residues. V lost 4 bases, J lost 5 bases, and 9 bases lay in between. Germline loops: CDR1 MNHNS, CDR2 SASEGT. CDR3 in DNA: TGTGCCAGCAGTGCTCTGAGAGATCAGCCCCAGCATTTT. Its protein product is CASSALRDQPQHF.